The 15 T cell receptor beta chains in this list originate from one sample, sequenced in a study of blood T cell repertoires in COVID-19 (dated by TCRdb to about 2020). The method was the immunoSEQ multiplex PCR assay. Held by TCRdb, this immuneACCESS table contains in-frame sequences only and omits some clones. Under half of the omission traces to an unresolved V gene where checked; the cause of the rest is unknown. The sample table holds 150,000 to 200,000 clones, of which around 80% were seen once. Jointly, the top ten make up about 11% of the sample. The sample taken for sequencing was PBMCs or T cells enriched from blood (not recorded which). The receptor source for this set is a man aged 50 to 59 who had recovered from COVID-19.

J is TRBJ1-2 and V is TRBV28; possible D gene TRBD1, 6 bases. The CDR3 covers 14 residues. V was pared by 3 bases and J by 7 bases, with 15 bases between. Germline V lookup: CDR1 MDHEN, CDR2 SYDVKM. The DNA for the CDR3 is TGTGCCAGCAGTTTCGCGGGGGCCAGGGGTGGCTACACCTTC. Residues: CASSFAGARGGYTF.

Only a few counts were recorded for this clone. The chain links TRBV14 to TRBJ2-7, with 12 bases identical to TRBD1. V lost 2 bases and J lost 6; bases outside the gene matches: 5. CDR3 size: 15 residues. Germline CDR1 is SGHDN and CDR2 is FVKESK. CDR3 sequence reads: CASSQRDRGQREQYF. CDR3 coding DNA: TGTGCCAGCAGCCAAAGGGACAGGGGGCAACGCGAGCAGTACTTC.

The chain recombines TRBV7-3 with TRBJ2-3; D possibly corresponds to TRBD2 (6 bases). V shed 2 bases and J shed 1 base, with 19 bases lying between them. CDR1 SGHTA and CDR2 FQGTGA come from the germline V gene. The CDR3 is 18 amino acids. CDR3 bases: TGTGCCAGCAGCTTACAGCCATGGCCGGCTAGCGGCACAGATACGCAGTATTTT. Translated, it gives CASSLQPWPASGTDTQYF.

The V and J genes are TRBV10-3 and TRBJ1-4, with 9 positions matching TRBD1. The CDR3 loop spans 16 amino acids. Losses at the gene ends were 3 bases for V and 8 bases for J; bases not matched to a gene: 10. In germline, CDR1 is ENHRY, CDR2 SYGVKD. The CDR3 DNA sequence: TGTGCCATCAGTGAAGTTGCTGGGACAGGGTACGAAAAACTGTTTTTT. It codes for CAISEVAGTGYEKLFF.

The gene calls are TRBV29-1 and TRBJ1-2; D gene ambiguous. The V and J ends lost 1 base and 4 bases respectively, with 7 bases between them. The CDR3 covers 12 residues. The germline gives CDR1 SQVTM, CDR2 ANQGSEA. In DNA form, the CDR3 reads TGCAGCGTTGAAGGACTAATCTATGGCTACACCTTC. The encoded protein is CSVEGLIYGYTF.

The chain uses TRBV5-1 and TRBJ2-1; TRBD1 is a possible D gene (6 bases). Germline CDR1 reads SGHRS; CDR2 reads YFSETQ. This CDR3 region has 14 residues. Deletions cut 4 bases from V and 12 bases from J, with 20 bases between. DNA of the CDR3: TGCGCCAGCAGCGGATCCGGGACAAGGTGGGGGCAGTTCTTC. The encoded protein is CASSGSGTRWGQFF.

The chain joins TRBV11-2 to TRBJ2-5, with 8 bases lining up with TRBD1. CDR3 length equals 15 residues. Germline V gene data show CDR1 as SGHAT and CDR2 as FQNNGV. V was clipped by 3 bases and J by 12 bases; unmatched bases: 15. CDR3 residues: CASSLEGTGDSPKYF. CDR3 bases: TGTGCCAGCAGCTTGGAAGGGACAGGCGACTCCCCAAAGTACTTC.

This clone was counted a single time. CDR3 sequence: CASSDRGHTIYF. The DNA for the CDR3 is TGTGCCAGCAGTGACAGGGGACACACCATATATTTT. V is TRBV2 and J is TRBJ1-3, with TRBD1 as a possible D gene (6 bases). Per the germline V gene, CDR1 is SNHLY and CDR2 is FYNNEI. Trimming shortened V by 3 bases and J by 8 bases, and 8 bases separated the two germline ends. The CDR3 has 12 residues.

The chain links TRBV18 to TRBJ1-4; a possible D gene is TRBD1 (5 bases). The CDR3 contains 15 residues. V lost 0 bases, J lost 8 bases, and 13 bases lay in between. Germline lookup yields CDR1 KGHSH and CDR2 LQKENI. CDR3 region: CASSPPNQGGEKLFF. In DNA, the CDR3 is TGTGCCAGCTCACCACCGAACCAGGGTGGAGAAAAACTGTTTTTT.

This chain links TRBV27 with TRBJ1-2; D not resolved. The ends were cut back, 5 bases at V and 4 bases at J, with 11 bases in the middle. Germline values: CDR1 MNHEY, CDR2 SMNVEV (reference sequence). The CDR3 consists of 13 residues. CDR3 DNA: TGTGCCAGCAGTATTGGAGGCCGCTATGGCTACACCTTC. Translated, it gives CASSIGGRYGYTF.

The chain recombines TRBV28 with TRBJ1-4; no clear D gene. With 2 bases removed from V and 4 bases from J, the gap between germline ends came to 11 bases. The CDR3 is 15 residues long. Germline V gives CDR1 MDHEN, CDR2 SYDVKM. The CDR3 DNA reads as TGTGCCAGCAGTTTAGCCGGAGGGAGTAATGAAAAACTGTTTTTT. It encodes CASSLAGGSNEKLFF. Drawing the rest from reference TRBV28 and TRBJ1-4, the complete variable domain is DVKVTQSSRYLVKRTGEKVFLECVQDMDHENMFWYRQDPGLGLRLIYFSYDVKMKEKGDIPEGYSVSREKKERFSLILESASTNQTSMYLCASSLAGGSNEKLFFGSGTQLSVL.

The chain has TRBV24-1 and TRBJ1-5; TRBD1 aligns across 10 bases. CDR1 and CDR2 (germline): KGHDR, SFDVKD. The CDR3 spans 16 residues. The J segment lost 7 bases and the V segment lost 4 bases, leaving 9 bases of the junction unmatched. The CDR3 loop reads CATSEGGTGVYQPQHF. DNA of the CDR3: TGTGCCACCAGTGAGGGTGGGACAGGGGTGTACCAGCCCCAGCATTTT.

The chain is built from TRBV30 and TRBJ1-5; no reliable D call. V gave up 0 bases and J gave up 0 bases, with 6 bases separating them. CDR3 length: 14 residues. Germline V lookup: CDR1 GTSNPN, CDR2 SVGIG (reference sequence). CDR3 protein: CAWSVLYSNQPQHF. The CDR3, as DNA: TGTGCCTGGAGTGTACTGTATAGCAATCAGCCCCAGCATTTT.

V is TRBV9 and J is TRBJ2-3; possibly TRBD2 for D (5 bases). The length of the CDR3 is 16 residues. Germline lookup yields CDR1 SGDLS and CDR2 YYNGEE. The V end lost 4 bases, the J end lost 4 bases, and 19 bases lay between the germline ends. The chain's CDR3 is CASSYTGLIPPDTQYF. The CDR3 nucleotides are TGTGCCAGCAGCTACACCGGACTTATTCCCCCAGATACGCAGTATTTT.

The chain links TRBV28 to TRBJ1-2; TRBD1 might be the D (5 bases). The ends were cut back, 2 bases at V and 13 bases at J, with 17 bases in the middle. The CDR3 is 13 residues long. The V gene's germline CDR1 is MDHEN and CDR2 SYDVKM. The CDR3 region has the DNA TGTGCCAGCAGTTTAGAGGCGACAGACTTGGGCACCTTC. Protein: CASSLEATDLGTF.